The 30 T cell receptor beta chains in this list originate from one sample, sequenced in a study of T cell responses to AZD1222 COVID-19 vaccine. This table comes from immunoSEQ multiplex PCR, and its TCRdb copy is limited to in-frame clones, with some not included. The repertoire holds over 100,000 clones, with about 91% as singletons. The sample was peripheral blood, taken on day 0 of AZD1222 vaccination. The receptor source for this set is an adult in good health.

The gene calls are TRBV29-1 and TRBJ1-1; possible D gene TRBD1, 6 bases. This CDR3 is built from 13 residues. Trimming took off 6 bases at V and 4 bases at J, with 15 bases between the two ends. Germline V lookup: CDR1 SQVTM, CDR2 ANQGSEA. CDR3 sequence (DNA): TGCAGCGTCCACGGGGGGGCGGGCACTGAAGCTTTCTTT. This codes for CSVHGGAGTEAFF.

The chain recombines TRBV2 with TRBJ1-2; D uncertain. The germline V and J ends were trimmed by 4 bases and 7 bases, with 10 bases remaining between them. CDR1 SNHLY and CDR2 FYNNEI come from the germline V gene. CDR3 length equals 12 residues. The CDR3 DNA reads TGTGCCAGCAGTGGACGGTTAGGTGGCTACACCTTC. It yields the protein CASSGRLGGYTF. The variable domain in full, completed from reference TRBV2 and TRBJ1-2, reads EPEVTQTPSHQVTQMGQEVILRCVPISNHLYFYWYRQILGQKVEFLVSFYNNEISEKSEIFDDQFSVERPDGSNFTLKIRSTKLEDSAMYFCASSGRLGGYTFGSGTRLTVV.

This sequence joins TRBV3-1 (or the pseudogene TRBV3-2) and TRBJ2-7; D is possibly TRBD1 or TRBD2 (5 bases each). V was cut by 3 bases and J by 2 bases, with 11 bases left in between. CDR1 LGHDT and CDR2 YNNKEL come from the germline V gene (reference sequence). There are 14 residues in the CDR3. The CDR3 DNA reads as TGTGCCAGCAGCCAGACGGGACGGGCCTACGAGCAGTACTTC. Its translation: CASSQTGRAYEQYF.

CDR3 sequence: CATATSVGPNQPQHF. CDR3 nucleotides: TGTGCCACCGCTACCTCCGTTGGACCTAATCAGCCCCAGCATTTT. This chain joins TRBV7-2 and TRBJ1-5; no clear D gene. This CDR3 spans 15 amino acids. V lost 10 bases, J lost 4 bases, and 20 bases lay in between. From germline, CDR1 is SGHTA and CDR2 FQGNSA.

The chain couples TRBV6-2 or TRBV6-3 to TRBJ2-1; 8 bases line up with TRBD1. Germline CDR1 MNHEY, CDR2 SVGEGT. V trimming: 6 bases; J trimming: 8 bases; junction bases outside the gene matches: 12. CDR3 length equals 15 residues. CDR3 sequence (DNA): TGTGCCAGCAGCTCCCCAAGGCAGGGGGCATATGAGCAGTTCTTC. Translating it yields CASSSPRQGAYEQFF.

The chain employs TRBV6-5 and TRBJ1-1, with a possible D match to TRBD1 (5 bases). The germline V gene has CDR1 MNHEY and CDR2 SVGAGI. The length of the CDR3 is 13 residues. Trimming removed 5 bases from V and 6 bases from J, with 13 bases in between. The CDR3 nucleotides read TGTGCCAGCAGTAGCAGGGTGCTCGCTGAAGCTTTCTTT. Translated: CASSSRVLAEAFF.

The chain joins TRBV6-5 to TRBJ1-2; D is unclear. Germline-derived CDR1 and CDR2 are MNHEY and SVGAGI. This CDR3 has 13 amino acids. V was trimmed by 4 bases and J by 6 bases, leaving 12 bases between them. In DNA form, the CDR3 reads TGTGCCAGCAGTTTCCTCGACGGAAATGGCTACACCTTC. Its protein product is CASSFLDGNGYTF.

The chain links TRBV6-2 or TRBV6-3 to TRBJ2-3, with 10 bases identical to TRBD2. CDR1 MNHEY and CDR2 SVGEGT come from the germline V gene. The V gene end was trimmed by 2 bases and the J gene end by 1 base; junction bases not matched to a gene: 3. This CDR3 has 16 amino acids. The chain's CDR3 is CASSYSLAGGTDTQYF. For the CDR3, the DNA is TGTGCCAGCAGTTACAGCCTAGCGGGGGGCACAGATACGCAGTATTTT.

This chain uses TRBV6-5 with TRBJ2-7, with D perhaps TRBD1 or TRBD2 (6 bases each). There are 14 residues in the CDR3. The germline V gene has CDR1 MNHEY and CDR2 SVGAGI. Trimming removed 2 bases from V and 4 bases from J, with 12 bases in between. CDR3 sequence: CASSYAEGEYEQYF. The CDR3 DNA reads TGTGCCAGCAGTTACGCGGAGGGGGAATACGAGCAGTACTTC.

V is TRBV9 and J is TRBJ1-4, with 7 bases identical to TRBD1. This CDR3 region has 17 residues. The germline gives CDR1 SGDLS, CDR2 YYNGEE. J gave up 0 bases and V 3 bases, and 8 bases lay outside the gene matches. CDR3 coding DNA: TGTGCCAGCAGCGGGAGACAGGGCACGACAACTAATGAAAAACTGTTTTTT. It specifies CASSGRQGTTTNEKLFF.

The chain recombines TRBV27 with TRBJ1-2; 8 nucleotides agree with TRBD1. Germline CDR1 MNHEY, CDR2 SMNVEV (reference sequence). V shed 9 bases, J shed 7 bases, and the junction held 10 bases outside the gene matches. The CDR3 is 13 amino acids. CDR3 DNA sequence: TGTGCCAGTCGGGCGACAGGGGTGTTTGGCTACACCTTC. Encoded protein: CASRATGVFGYTF.

This chain links TRBV3-1 (or the pseudogene TRBV3-2) with TRBJ1-1; D is ambiguous. The CDR3 is 15 amino acids. V was clipped by 3 bases and J by 7 bases, with 18 bases between them. The germline CDR1 and CDR2 sequences are LGHDT and YNNKEL (reference sequence). CDR3 sequence reads: CASSHPGRAVGEAFF. Here the CDR3 DNA reads TGTGCCAGCAGCCATCCTGGACGCGCAGTTGGTGAAGCTTTCTTT.

The genes are TRBV6-5 and TRBJ2-3; no clear D. There are 14 residues in the CDR3. Germline values: CDR1 MNHEY, CDR2 SVGAGI. The V gene lost 0 bases and the J gene lost 6 bases, with 10 bases spanning the gap. Written as DNA, the CDR3 is TGTGCCAGCAGTTACTCAGATCGTGCGGATACGCAGTATTTT. Its translation is CASSYSDRADTQYF.

The chain combines TRBV14 with TRBJ1-2; 8 nucleotides match TRBD1. The CDR3 loop spans 14 amino acids. With 4 bases clipped from V and 6 bases from J, the junction kept 7 bases outside the gene matches. The germline V gene has CDR1 SGHDN and CDR2 FVKESK. In DNA, the CDR3 is TGTGCCAGCAGCCCCCGGACAGGGTGGCATGGCTACACCTTC. It codes for CASSPRTGWHGYTF.

V gene TRBV14 combines with J gene TRBJ1-1; D not certain. CDR1 is SGHDN and CDR2 is FVKESK in the germline V gene. Trimming pared 1 base from V and 5 bases from J, leaving 14 bases between. The CDR3 runs 15 residues. The CDR3 spells CASSQGRQAFTEAFF. The CDR3 coding sequence is TGTGCCAGCAGCCAAGGTCGCCAGGCGTTTACTGAAGCTTTCTTT.

This chain connects TRBV5-6 to TRBJ2-4, with TRBD2 identical over 11 bases. V was pared by 3 bases and J by 8 bases, with 7 bases of the junction left unmatched. The germline V gene has CDR1 SGHDT and CDR2 YYEEEE. CDR3 length equals 15 residues. The CDR3 here is CASSSSGGPGDIQYF. DNA of the CDR3: TGTGCCAGCAGCTCTAGCGGGGGGCCGGGGGACATTCAGTACTTC.

The chain joins TRBV5-1 to TRBJ1-2; 9 nucleotides agree with TRBD1. CDR3 length equals 14 residues. J gave up 7 bases and V 2 bases, and 6 bases lay outside the gene matches. Germline loops: CDR1 SGHRS, CDR2 YFSETQ. The CDR3 DNA reads as TGCGCCAGCAGCTTTGGGACAGGGATGGGTGGCTACACCTTC. Its protein product is CASSFGTGMGGYTF. Filled out from reference TRBV5-1 and TRBJ1-2, the complete variable domain reads KAGVTQTPRYLIKTRGQQVTLSCSPISGHRSVSWYQQTPGQGLQFLFEYFSETQRNKGNFPGRFSGRQFSNSRSEMNVSTLELGDSALYLCASSFGTGMGGYTFGSGTRLTVV.

The chain employs TRBV11-2 and TRBJ2-2; 7 bases agree with TRBD1. The CDR3 loop spans 15 amino acids. V was pared by 6 bases and J by 3 bases, with 7 bases of the junction left unmatched. From germline, CDR1 is SGHAT and CDR2 FQNNGV. CDR3 bases: TGTGCCAGCAGTCAGACAGGGTTGGACACCGGGGAGCTGTTTTTT. Translating gives CASSQTGLDTGELFF.

The V and J genes are TRBV7-8 and TRBJ1-1, with 7 bases matching TRBD1. V gave up 5 bases and J gave up 3 bases; unmatched junction bases: 9. This CDR3 spans 15 amino acids. The germline V gene has CDR1 SGHVS and CDR2 FQNEAQ. The CDR3 spells CASSRGQGVYTEAFF. The CDR3 DNA reads TGTGCCAGCAGCCGAGGGCAGGGGGTTTACACTGAAGCTTTCTTT.

The CDR3 sequence: CASSLGREEAFF. The DNA of the CDR3 is TGTGCCAGCAGTTTAGGCAGGGAAGAGGCTTTCTTT. This chain uses TRBV12-3 or TRBV12-4 with TRBJ1-1; D possibly corresponds to TRBD1 (5 bases). The germline V and J ends were trimmed by 1 base and 11 bases, with 11 bases remaining between them. This CDR3 comprises 12 residues.

The chain links TRBV6-5 to TRBJ1-2; TRBD1 matches at 8 bases. V was clipped by 6 bases and J by 8 bases; unmatched bases: 8. The germline V gene encodes CDR1 MNHEY and CDR2 SVGAGI. The CDR3 is 13 residues long. This chain's CDR3 is CASSWTGLEGYTF. CDR3 coding DNA: TGTGCCAGCAGCTGGACAGGGCTTGAGGGCTACACCTTC.

The gene calls are TRBV3-1 (or the pseudogene TRBV3-2) and TRBJ1-2, with D maybe TRBD1 (5 bases). The germline CDR1 and CDR2 sequences are LGHDT and YNNKEL (reference sequence). Trimming stripped 5 bases from V and 6 bases from J, with 19 bases between. CDR3 length: 15 amino acids. The CDR3 protein is CASSTHGAGEDGYTF. The CDR3 coding sequence is TGTGCCAGCAGCACTCACGGGGCGGGAGAGGATGGCTACACCTTC.

The rearrangement joins TRBV12-3 or TRBV12-4 to TRBJ1-5; D perhaps matches TRBD1 (6 bases). V dropped 8 bases and J dropped 5 bases, with 10 bases sitting between them. The CDR3 sequence is 12 residues long. The CDR3 reads CASARGYQPQHF. DNA of the CDR3: TGTGCCAGCGCCAGGGGATATCAGCCCCAGCATTTT.

The chain recombines TRBV30 with TRBJ2-3, with 14 bases lining up with TRBD2. CDR3 length: 16 residues. Germline lookup yields CDR1 GTSNPN and CDR2 SVGIG (reference sequence). J was trimmed by 4 bases and V by 2 bases; bases with no gene match: 5. DNA for the CDR3: TGTGCCTGGAGTAGAGGGACTAGCGGGGGCGCAGATACGCAGTATTTT. Protein product: CAWSRGTSGGADTQYF.

The chain links TRBV5-4 to TRBJ1-5; D might be TRBD1 (6 bases). CDR1 and CDR2 (germline): SGHNT, YYREEE (reference sequence). The CDR3 has 16 residues. V lost 0 bases and J 0 bases, leaving 10 bases between the germline ends. This chain's CDR3 is CASSLGGPNSNQPQHF. CDR3 DNA sequence: TGTGCCAGCAGCTTGGGGGGGCCCAATAGCAATCAGCCCCAGCATTTT.

The V and J genes are TRBV7-2 and TRBJ1-6; 9 bases map to TRBD1. V was pared by 8 bases and J by 6 bases, with 5 bases of the junction left unmatched. Germline V gene sequence: CDR1 SGHTA, CDR2 FQGNSA. The CDR3 is 14 amino acids. CDR3 in amino acids: CASSSTGGNSPLHF. As DNA, the CDR3 is TGTGCCAGCTCGTCGACAGGGGGTAATTCACCCCTCCACTTT.

This rearrangement joins TRBV15 to TRBJ1-2, with 9 bases matching TRBD1. The CDR3 is made up of 18 amino acids. Germline-derived CDR1 and CDR2 are LNHNV and YYDKDF (reference sequence). The V segment lost 6 bases and the J segment 7 bases; nucleotides outside the gene matches: 21. For the CDR3, the DNA is TGTGCCACCAGGCCAGAGTTTTTTGGGGACAGGGAGTCGTCTGGCTACACCTTC. Translated, it gives CATRPEFFGDRESSGYTF.

The rearrangement links TRBV4-3 to TRBJ2-2; 10 bases fit TRBD2. The CDR3 totals 16 residues. Germline CDR1 and CDR2: LGHNA and YSLEER. The V and J ends lost 2 bases and 13 bases, in that order; junction bases with no gene match: 13. The CDR3 sequence is CASSQSRLAGASMLFF. CDR3 coding DNA: TGCGCCAGCAGCCAAAGCAGGCTAGCGGGGGCCTCTATGCTGTTTTTT.

This chain connects TRBV11-1 to TRBJ2-5, with 7 bases fitting TRBD2. The CDR3 totals 15 residues. Germline V gene lookup returns CDR1 SGHAT and CDR2 FQDESV (reference sequence). V dropped 5 bases and J dropped 5; count of bases not matched to a gene: 11. The CDR3 is CASSAGAGVGETQYF. CDR3 in DNA: TGTGCCAGCAGCGCGGGCGCGGGAGTAGGGGAGACCCAGTACTTC.

This clone was seen more than once but under ten times. V is TRBV4-3 and J is TRBJ2-2; 8 bases line up with TRBD2. There are 21 residues in the CDR3. Germline CDR1 LGHNA, CDR2 YSLEER. V shed 4 bases, J shed 7 bases, and the junction held 26 bases outside the gene matches. This CDR3 is CASSPPRLRGDIIPGSGELFF. The CDR3, as DNA: TGCGCCAGCAGCCCTCCCCGGTTGCGGGGGGACATCATCCCCGGTAGCGGGGAGCTGTTTTTT.